The 27 T cell receptor beta chains presented below share a single source sample, sequenced in a study. TCRdb recomputed calls from the 5' RACE reads with MiXCR, one row per CDR3 protein. Among roughly 8,400 distinct CDR3 sequences listed, around three fifths were seen once. Source material: tumor-infiltrating memory CD4+ T cells sorted from the breast tumor. As to subset: memory CD4+ T cells, CD4+CD45RO+CD25-. These receptors came from a female donor with breast cancer.

In this sample, this clonotype turned up a few times. The chain couples TRBV29-1 to TRBJ2-1; D possibly matches TRBD1 or TRBD2 (5 bases each). V lost 6 bases to trimming and J lost 6 bases, with 12 bases between them. CDR1 and CDR2 (germline): SQVTM, ANQGSEA. The CDR3 is 12 residues long. CDR3 sequence (DNA): TGCAGCGTGGGACCATCTCCCAATGAGCAGTTCTTC. Translation gives CSVGPSPNEQFF.

The rearrangement uses TRBV29-1 and TRBJ2-1; D gene unclear. This CDR3 is built from 10 residues. CDR1 and CDR2 (germline): SQVTM, ANQGSEA. The V end was cut by 5 bases, the J end by 9 bases, with 8 bases between. DNA of the CDR3: TGCAGCGTTTTAACGGGTGAGCAGTTCTTC. It encodes CSVLTGEQFF.

By sample share, this clonotype is large. The chain joins TRBV5-1 to TRBJ2-1; D ambiguous. The ends were cut back, 0 bases at V and 5 bases at J, with 9 bases in the middle. CDR3 length equals 14 residues. CDR1 and CDR2 from the germline V gene are SGHRS and YFSETQ. As DNA, the CDR3 is TGCGCCAGCAGCTTGGGTCACGCTGACAATGAGCAGTTCTTC. The encoded protein is CASSLGHADNEQFF.

The chain uses TRBV5-1 and TRBJ1-2; 7 bases fit TRBD1. V was pared by 0 bases and J by 4 bases, with 18 bases of the junction left unmatched. Looked up from germline, CDR1 is SGHRS and CDR2 is YFSETQ. This CDR3 contains 19 residues. CDR3 residues: CASSLVILDRTSVAYGYTF. CDR3 nucleotide sequence: TGCGCCAGCAGCTTGGTGATTTTGGACAGGACTTCCGTCGCCTATGGCTACACCTTC.

This clonotype was counted between two and nine times. In DNA, the CDR3 is TGCAGTGCTCCTACGGATCCTTATGGCTACACCTTC. This codes for CSAPTDPYGYTF. The chain has TRBV20-1 and TRBJ1-2; unclear D gene. There are 12 residues in the CDR3. CDR1 and CDR2 (germline): DFQATT, SNEGSKA (reference sequence). Trimming removed 5 bases from V and 5 bases from J, with 12 bases in between.

The rearrangement uses TRBV4-2 and TRBJ2-7; a possible D gene is TRBD1 (6 bases). CDR1 and CDR2 from the germline V gene are LGHNA and YNFKEQ. The CDR3 is 16 residues long. Trimming left V 5 bases short and J 3 bases short, with 20 bases between. CDR3 nucleotides: TGTGCCAGCAGCGTTTCATACGGGACATCAGACTACGAGCAGTACTTC. Translated, it gives CASSVSYGTSDYEQYF.

V is TRBV4-1 and J is TRBJ2-7; 9 nucleotides match TRBD1. CDR1 and CDR2 (germline): MGHRA, YSYEKL. V was pared by 3 bases and J by 3 bases, with 3 bases of the junction left unmatched. The CDR3 is 14 residues long. The CDR3 coding sequence is TGCGCCAGCAGCCAGCCGGGACAGGGCTACGAGCAGTACTTC. This gives the protein CASSQPGQGYEQYF.

V usage is TRBV6-2 or TRBV6-3 and J usage is TRBJ1-5; D unresolved. Trimming removed 3 bases at V and 6 bases at J, with 9 bases between. The germline gives CDR1 MNHEY, CDR2 SVGEGT. This CDR3 comprises 13 residues. CDR3 sequence reads: CASSYPKVQPQHF. The CDR3 nucleotides read TGTGCCAGCAGTTATCCCAAGGTTCAGCCCCAGCATTTT.

This clonotype came up a few times. The chain links TRBV4-1 to TRBJ2-7; the D is unclear. V was trimmed by 0 bases and J by 0 bases, leaving 3 bases between them. CDR1 is MGHRA and CDR2 is YSYEKL in the germline V gene. CDR3 length equals 13 residues. CDR3 in amino acids: CASSQESSYEQYF. The CDR3 nucleotides read TGCGCCAGCAGCCAAGAGAGCTCCTACGAGCAGTACTTC.

CDR3 sequence reads: CASSLGSTGNAFF. The CDR3 DNA sequence: TGTGCCAGCAGCTTAGGGTCCACAGGGAACGCTTTCTTT. This chain links TRBV7-2 with TRBJ1-1; D is perhaps TRBD1 (6 bases). Germline values: CDR1 SGHTA, CDR2 FQGNSA. This CDR3 spans 13 amino acids. The ends were cut back, 1 base at V and 11 bases at J, with 14 bases in the middle.

The gene calls are TRBV12-3 or TRBV12-4 and TRBJ2-7; no definite D call. This CDR3 is 12 amino acids long. Trimming took 2 bases from V and 5 from J, leaving 7 bases between them. CDR3 protein: CASSLMQNEQYF. CDR3 nucleotide sequence: TGTGCCAGCAGTTTAATGCAGAACGAGCAGTACTTC.

J is TRBJ2-7 and V is TRBV5-5; TRBD2 is a possible D gene (6 bases). This CDR3 comprises 15 residues. The V gene's germline CDR1 is SGHKS and CDR2 YYEKEE (reference sequence). V dropped 5 bases and J dropped 6 bases, with 21 bases sitting between them. CDR3 bases: TGTGCCAGCAGACCCCAGGGACTCTTAGGGTCCGAGCAGTACTTC. Amino acid sequence: CASRPQGLLGSEQYF.

This chain joins TRBV3-1 and TRBJ2-3, with 8 bases that match TRBD2. J gave up 4 bases and V 4 bases, and 4 bases lay outside the gene matches. Germline V gives CDR1 LGHDT, CDR2 YNNKEL (reference sequence). The length of the CDR3 is 14 residues. CDR3 nucleotides: TGTGCCAGCAGCCTTCCGGGGGGGTCAGATACGCAGTATTTT. This gives the protein CASSLPGGSDTQYF.

This chain uses TRBV29-1 with TRBJ1-1; a weak D match, TRBD1 (5 bases). Trimming took 4 bases from V and 4 from J, leaving 19 bases between them. In germline, CDR1 is SQVTM, CDR2 ANQGSEA. This CDR3 has 15 amino acids. This CDR3 is CSVGFQAYGGTEAFF. CDR3 nucleotides: TGCAGCGTTGGATTTCAGGCCTACGGGGGCACTGAAGCTTTCTTT.

This chain joins TRBV7-9 and TRBJ2-7, with TRBD2 matching 7 bases. V gave up 6 bases and J gave up 0 bases; unmatched junction bases: 8. Germline lookup yields CDR1 SEHNR and CDR2 FQNEAQ (reference sequence). The CDR3 runs 15 residues. CDR3 in amino acids: CASSGLRGSSYEQYF. The CDR3 DNA reads TGTGCCAGCAGTGGGTTGCGGGGGAGCTCCTACGAGCAGTACTTC.

This clonotype was seen once. The genes are TRBV30 and TRBJ1-6; D is unclear. With 3 bases removed from V and 0 bases from J, the gap between germline ends came to 9 bases. Germline values: CDR1 GTSNPN, CDR2 SVGIG (reference sequence). This CDR3 contains 15 residues. For the CDR3, the DNA is TGTGCCTGGAGACAGCTTTCCTCCTATAATTCACCCCTCCACTTT. It encodes CAWRQLSSYNSPLHF. The complete variable domain, with remaining parts taken from reference TRBV30 and TRBJ1-6, reads SQTIHQWPATLVQPVGSPLSLECTVEGTSNPNLYWYRQAAGRGLQLLFYSVGIGQISSEVPQNLSASRPQDRQFILSSKKLLLSDSGFYLCAWRQLSSYNSPLHFGNGTRLTVT.

The V and J genes are TRBV4-3 and TRBJ1-3; 10 positions agree with TRBD1. Germline CDR1 LGHNA, CDR2 YSLEER. There are 14 residues in the CDR3. Trimming removed 6 bases from V and 1 base from J; junction bases left unmatched: 0. The CDR3 is CASRGQGSGNTIYF. The CDR3 nucleotides are TGCGCCAGCAGGGGACAGGGGTCTGGAAACACCATATATTTT.

V and J are TRBV12-3 or TRBV12-4 and TRBJ1-1; D is uncertain. The length of the CDR3 is 11 residues. V lost 2 bases and J 8 bases, leaving 6 bases between the germline ends. The CDR3 is CASSLRSEAFF. The CDR3 nucleotides read TGTGCCAGCAGTTTAAGGTCCGAAGCTTTCTTT.

The chain is built from TRBV20-1 and TRBJ1-5; D is unresolved. The CDR3 has 13 residues. The V end was cut by 0 bases, the J end by 6 bases, with 9 bases between. From germline, CDR1 is DFQATT and CDR2 SNEGSKA (reference sequence). The CDR3 bases are TGCAGTGCTAGAGAATGGACCGTTCAGCCCCAGCATTTT. Amino acid sequence: CSAREWTVQPQHF.

This clonotype was counted only a few times. The V gene is TRBV28, the J gene TRBJ1-2, with 8 bases aligning to TRBD1. J was trimmed by 2 bases and V by 11 bases; bases with no gene match: 10. CDR3 length: 14 amino acids. CDR1 and CDR2 from the germline V gene are MDHEN and SYDVKM. This CDR3 is CALGGTGPNYGYTF. The CDR3 DNA sequence: TGTGCCCTTGGAGGGACAGGCCCCAACTATGGCTACACCTTC.

The CDR3 protein is CASSLGRGVSYEQYF. The CDR3 nucleotides are TGTGCCAGCAGCTTAGGACGGGGGGTCTCCTACGAGCAGTACTTC. This chain links TRBV7-6 with TRBJ2-7; TRBD2 matches at 7 bases. With V trimmed by 1 base and J by 0 bases, 3 bases remained unmatched. The CDR3 runs to 15 residues. CDR1 SGHVS and CDR2 FNYEAQ come from the germline V gene.

This chain connects TRBV2 to TRBJ1-2; D possibly corresponds to TRBD1 (6 bases). V was cut by 5 bases and J by 3 bases, with 10 bases left in between. Germline CDR1 and CDR2: SNHLY and FYNNEI. The CDR3 extends over 13 amino acids. The CDR3 protein is CASSQGLDYGYTF. CDR3 DNA: TGTGCCAGCAGTCAGGGGCTTGACTATGGCTACACCTTC.

The chain employs TRBV7-9 and TRBJ2-3, with D perhaps being TRBD1 or TRBD2 (5 bases each). Per germline, CDR1 SEHNR and CDR2 FQNEAQ (reference sequence). V lost 5 bases and J lost 1, with 19 bases in between. The CDR3 is 17 amino acids. The CDR3 sequence is CASSPARDGQGTDTQYF. For the CDR3, the DNA is TGTGCCAGCAGCCCTGCCAGGGACGGGCAGGGCACAGATACGCAGTATTTT.

A few counts support this clonotype. The rearrangement links TRBV5-1 to TRBJ2-1, with D hard to call. Germline lookup yields CDR1 SGHRS and CDR2 YFSETQ. Trimming took 0 bases from V and 4 from J, leaving 8 bases between them. The CDR3 sequence is 14 residues long. The CDR3, as DNA: TGCGCCAGCAGCTTGGGAGGCAGTTACAATGAGCAGTTCTTC. It codes for CASSLGGSYNEQFF.

This clonotype showed up just a few times. Mismatch with germline at one junction end may stem from a read error. The chain recombines TRBV5-1 with TRBJ2-1; TRBD1 might be the D (5 bases). The CDR3 contains 10 residues. CDR1 is SGHRS and CDR2 is YFSETQ in the germline V gene. The CDR3 protein is CASSQYLGHF. In DNA, the CDR3 is TGCGCCAGCAGCCAATACTTGGGGCACTTC.

V gene TRBV5-1 combines with J gene TRBJ1-1; no firm D call. V dropped 2 bases and J dropped 1 base, with 12 bases sitting between them. The CDR3 totals 15 residues. CDR1 is SGHRS, CDR2 YFSETQ, per germline. The CDR3 is CASSFHVAGNTEAFF. CDR3 DNA sequence: TGCGCCAGCAGCTTCCATGTGGCCGGGAACACTGAAGCTTTCTTT. Full variable domain (outside the CDR3, taken from reference TRBV5-1 and TRBJ1-1): KAGVTQTPRYLIKTRGQQVTLSCSPISGHRSVSWYQQTPGQGLQFLFEYFSETQRNKGNFPGRFSGRQFSNSRSEMNVSTLELGDSALYLCASSFHVAGNTEAFFGQGTRLTVV.

This clonotype was seen a handful of times. This chain joins TRBV10-3 and TRBJ2-7; D might be TRBD2 (5 bases). This CDR3 comprises 13 residues. V was clipped by 2 bases and J by 6 bases, with 11 bases between them. Germline values: CDR1 ENHRY, CDR2 SYGVKD. The CDR3 nucleotides are TGTGCCATCAGTGAGCCGGGGATCGGCGAGCAGTACTTC. Translation: CAISEPGIGEQYF.